This is a list of T cell receptor beta chains from one sample in a study of spatial heterogeneity in lung cancer. TCRdb passed the 5' RACE reads through MiXCR, listing each CDR3 protein once. The sample consists of around 11,000 distinct CDR3 sequences, around 24% of them appearing once. Source: PBMCs, taken at surgery. Every receptor here comes from a female donor with early-stage non-small cell lung cancer. CDR3s leave out the opening cysteine and the closing phenylalanine or tryptophan. Not every row has a clone size; where given, it reads once, few, many or a size class.

cdr3_aa	clone_size	v_call	j_call
SADTMNTEAF	-	TRBV20-1	TRBJ1-1
ASSSTSGSYNEQF	few	TRBV7-6	TRBJ2-1
ASSQGSGGRGAF	few	TRBV28	TRBJ1-1
ASRPSTGVGGNQPQH	many	TRBV12-3/TRBV12-4	TRBJ1-5
ASSLDGVNTGELF	few	TRBV7-9	TRBJ2-2
ASIYEGDYTGELF	-	TRBV10-2	TRBJ2-2
ASSFLSAGQADTQY	large	TRBV6-2/TRBV6-3	TRBJ2-3
ASGRQDEQY	-	TRBV12-3/TRBV12-4	TRBJ2-7
ASSPRNSGANVLT	-	TRBV5-1	TRBJ2-6
ASSLTRGNTGELF	many	TRBV27	TRBJ2-2
ASSLEDRGPYQPQH	few	TRBV5-4	TRBJ1-5
ASSYSALTNTEAF	few	TRBV6-8	TRBJ1-1
ASSGWDSTSYEQY	medium-sized	TRBV6-1	TRBJ2-7
ASSLGGLSYNEQF	-	TRBV5-4	TRBJ2-1
ASSSGSADTQY	-	TRBV5-1	TRBJ2-3
ASSSGQGGIDTEAF	-	TRBV28	TRBJ1-1
ASSEGQGNEKLF	-	TRBV5-1	TRBJ1-4
SATVNRPTMATEAF	-	TRBV20-1	TRBJ1-1
ASSLLSPRDTQY	-	TRBV10-1	TRBJ2-3
ASSLRETQY	-	TRBV12-3/TRBV12-4	TRBJ2-5
SATGASEVTSGSYNEQF	many	TRBV29-1	TRBJ2-1
ASSSAGTNTGELF	-	TRBV12-3/TRBV12-4	TRBJ2-2
SVPRGTNTGELF	many	TRBV29-1	TRBJ2-2
ASSLAGTGGAGYT	few	TRBV7-2	TRBJ1-2
ASSHPGTKYNEQF	medium-sized	TRBV12-3/TRBV12-4	TRBJ2-1
AISAMGRETQY	many	TRBV10-3	TRBJ2-5
ASSVNGGGQETQY	-	TRBV12-3/TRBV12-4	TRBJ2-5
ASSPRTGETQY	-	TRBV7-9	TRBJ2-5
SVATGDVLEQY	medium-sized	TRBV29-1	TRBJ2-7
SVAEGRTYGYT	many	TRBV29-1	TRBJ1-2
ASSLVLGSNQPQH	few	TRBV7-2	TRBJ1-5
AGGESNYEQY	few	TRBV20-1	TRBJ2-7
SVVGREACPEYEQY	-	TRBV29-1	TRBJ2-7
ASSHRDVRDEQY	-	TRBV14	TRBJ2-7
ASTELLDTGKLF	few	TRBV5-5	TRBJ1-4
ASSYRQRELGYLDPYEQY	-	TRBV12-3/TRBV12-4	TRBJ2-7
ASSQDGGSSYNSPLH	-	TRBV3-1	TRBJ1-6